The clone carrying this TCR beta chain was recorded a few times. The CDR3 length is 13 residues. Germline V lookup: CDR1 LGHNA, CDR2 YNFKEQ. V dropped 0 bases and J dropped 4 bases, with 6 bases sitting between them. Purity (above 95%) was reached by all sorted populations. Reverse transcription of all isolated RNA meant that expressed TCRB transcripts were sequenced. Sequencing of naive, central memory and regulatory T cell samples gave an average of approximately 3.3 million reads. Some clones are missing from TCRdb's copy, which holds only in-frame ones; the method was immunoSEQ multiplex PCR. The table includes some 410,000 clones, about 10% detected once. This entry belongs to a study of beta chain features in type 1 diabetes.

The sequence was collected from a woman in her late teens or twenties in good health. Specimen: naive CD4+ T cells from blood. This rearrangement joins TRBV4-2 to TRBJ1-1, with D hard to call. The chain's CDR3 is CASSQDRGTEAFF. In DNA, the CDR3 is TGTGCCAGCAGCCAAGATCGGGGCACTGAAGCTTTCTTT.